The 10 T cell receptor beta chains reported below all come from one sample, sequenced in a study of vaccination effects on CD4 cells after COVID-19. The antigens of these receptors remain unknown. Peptide-pool stimulation followed by sequencing identified expanded antigen-specific CD4+ clonotypes in the ViraFEST assay. Researchers isolated CD4+ T cells once approximately ten days of culture had elapsed. Participants were vaccinated with two doses of either the BNT162b2 or mRNA-1273 vaccine. The assay was immunoSEQ multiplex PCR, and TCRdb's table has in-frame clones only and misses some. The table records about 22,000 clones, 77% of them present only once. Material: CD4+ T cells from PBMCs cultured with HCoV-NL63 spike peptides, obtained after COVID-19 vaccination. Receptors originate from a human donor who received a COVID-19 vaccine.

The chain combines TRBV29-1 with TRBJ2-3; D is possibly TRBD1 (6 bases). The CDR3 has 15 residues. V was cut by 7 bases and J by 0 bases, with 17 bases left in between. CDR1 and CDR2 from the germline V gene are SQVTM and ANQGSEA. CDR3 loop: CSGILGARSTDTQYF. The DNA of the CDR3 is TGCAGCGGAATACTGGGGGCGCGGAGCACAGATACGCAGTATTTT.

Ten or more counts support this clone. The rearrangement links TRBV19 to TRBJ1-1; 7 nucleotides line up with TRBD1. This CDR3 has 13 residues. V trimming: 4 bases; J trimming: 6 bases; junction bases outside the gene matches: 5. The germline gives CDR1 LNHDA, CDR2 SQIVND (reference sequence). CDR3 DNA: TGTGCCAGTAGTAAGACAGGGAATGCTGAAGCTTTCTTT. This translates into CASSKTGNAEAFF.

The chain employs TRBV6-2 or TRBV6-3 and TRBJ1-2; 7 bases map to TRBD1. J lost 7 bases, V lost 0 bases, and 11 bases had no gene match. CDR1 is MNHEY and CDR2 is SVGEGT in the germline V gene. The CDR3 is 16 residues long. The CDR3 reads CASSYSYTGALRGYTF. For the CDR3, the DNA is TGTGCCAGCAGTTACTCATATACAGGGGCGTTGCGTGGCTACACCTTC.

The chain links TRBV19 to TRBJ1-5; 9 nucleotides agree with TRBD1. Germline CDR1 LNHDA, CDR2 SQIVND (reference sequence). V shed 3 bases and J 4 bases; nucleotides not matched to a gene: 4. The CDR3 has 15 residues. CDR3 coding DNA: TGTGCCAGTAGTATTGCAGGACAGGGGAATCAGCCCCAGCATTTT. This sequence encodes CASSIAGQGNQPQHF.

This rearrangement joins TRBV29-1 to TRBJ1-2; the D gene is possibly TRBD1 (6 bases). Per the germline V gene, CDR1 is SQVTM and CDR2 is ANQGSEA. Trimming shortened V by 2 bases and J by 7 bases, and 17 bases separated the two germline ends. The CDR3 sequence is 14 residues long. In DNA form, the CDR3 reads TGCAGCGTTGAAAGGTTCGGGGGGCTAGGTGGCTACACCTTC. It encodes CSVERFGGLGGYTF.

The J gene is TRBJ1-4, the V gene TRBV6-5; D possibly corresponds to TRBD1 (6 bases). Looked up from germline, CDR1 is MNHEY and CDR2 is SVGAGI. The V end lost 8 bases, the J end lost 8 bases, and 15 bases lay between the germline ends. The CDR3 runs to 13 residues. CDR3 in amino acids: CASRRAGDEKLFF. The CDR3 DNA reads as TGTGCCAGCCGTAGGGCAGGGGACGAAAAACTGTTTTTT.

V usage is TRBV6-5 and J usage is TRBJ2-3; D is unclear. The CDR3 length is 14 residues. V was trimmed by 6 bases and J by 5 bases, leaving 15 bases between them. Germline values: CDR1 MNHEY, CDR2 SVGAGI. CDR3 nucleotide sequence: TGTGCCAGCAGCCCAACCTATCTGGGAGATACGCAGTATTTT. Translation gives CASSPTYLGDTQYF.

V gene TRBV2 combines with J gene TRBJ2-1, with TRBD2 as a possible D gene (6 bases). The CDR3 has 14 residues. Germline V CDR1 and CDR2: SNHLY, FYNNEI. V was trimmed by 4 bases and J by 10 bases, leaving 17 bases between them. The DNA of the CDR3 is TGTGCCAGCAGTGCCCCTGGGGGGATTCGAGAGCAGTTCTTC. Its protein product is CASSAPGGIREQFF.

The CDR3 region is CAWSGGYNEAFF. The CDR3 DNA sequence: TGTGCCTGGAGTGGGGGGTATAATGAAGCTTTCTTT. The chain is built from TRBV30 and TRBJ1-1, with D tentatively TRBD1 (5 bases). Trimming shortened V by 1 base and J by 7 bases, and 10 bases separated the two germline ends. Germline values: CDR1 GTSNPN, CDR2 SVGIG (reference sequence). The CDR3 loop spans 12 amino acids.

The chain links TRBV19 to TRBJ2-2, with D maybe TRBD1 (6 bases). CDR1 and CDR2 (germline): LNHDA, SQIVND (reference sequence). CDR3 length equals 14 residues. Trimming left V 5 bases short and J 1 base short, with 8 bases between. CDR3: CASSVTGNTGELFF. The CDR3 coding sequence is TGTGCCAGTAGTGTGACAGGGAACACCGGGGAGCTGTTTTTT.